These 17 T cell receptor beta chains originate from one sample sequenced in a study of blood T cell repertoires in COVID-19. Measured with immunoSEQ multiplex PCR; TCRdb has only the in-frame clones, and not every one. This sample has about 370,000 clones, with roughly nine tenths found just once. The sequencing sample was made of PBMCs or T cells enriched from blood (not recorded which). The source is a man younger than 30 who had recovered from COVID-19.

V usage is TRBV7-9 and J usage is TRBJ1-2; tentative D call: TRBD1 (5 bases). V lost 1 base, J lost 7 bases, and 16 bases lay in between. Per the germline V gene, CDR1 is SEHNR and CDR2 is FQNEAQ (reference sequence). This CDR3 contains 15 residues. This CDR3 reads CASSLEVDKAAGYTF. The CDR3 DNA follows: TGTGCCAGCAGCTTAGAAGTGGACAAGGCTGCTGGCTACACCTTC. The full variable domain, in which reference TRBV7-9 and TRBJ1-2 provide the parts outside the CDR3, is DTGVSQNPRHKITKRGQNVTFRCDPISEHNRLYWYRQTLGQGPEFLTYFQNEAQLEKSRLLSDRFSAERPKGSFSTLEIQRTEQGDSAMYLCASSLEVDKAAGYTFGSGTRLTVV.

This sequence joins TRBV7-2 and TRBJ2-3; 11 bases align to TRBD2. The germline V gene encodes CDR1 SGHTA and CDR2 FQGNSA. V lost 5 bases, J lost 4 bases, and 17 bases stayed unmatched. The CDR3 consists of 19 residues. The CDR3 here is CASSDRQPQGSGRADTQYF. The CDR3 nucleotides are TGTGCCAGCAGCGACCGACAGCCCCAGGGTAGCGGGAGGGCAGATACGCAGTATTTT. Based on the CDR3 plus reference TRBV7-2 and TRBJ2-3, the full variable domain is GAGVSQSPSNKVTEKGKDVELRCDPISGHTALYWYRQSLGQGLEFLIYFQGNSAPDKSGLPSDRFSAERTGGSVSTLTIQRTQQEDSAVYLCASSDRQPQGSGRADTQYFGPGTRLTVL.

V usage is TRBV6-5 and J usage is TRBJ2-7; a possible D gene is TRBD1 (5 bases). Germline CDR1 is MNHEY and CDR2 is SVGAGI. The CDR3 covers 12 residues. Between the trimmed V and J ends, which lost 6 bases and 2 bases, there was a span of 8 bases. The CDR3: CASRSQAYEQYF. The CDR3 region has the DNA TGTGCCAGCAGGTCACAGGCCTACGAGCAGTACTTC.

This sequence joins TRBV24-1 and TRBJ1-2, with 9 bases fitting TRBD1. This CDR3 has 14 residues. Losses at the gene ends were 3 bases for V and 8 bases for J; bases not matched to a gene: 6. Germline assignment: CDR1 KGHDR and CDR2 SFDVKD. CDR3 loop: CATSDQQGARGYTF. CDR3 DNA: TGTGCCACCAGTGATCAACAGGGGGCCCGGGGCTACACCTTC.

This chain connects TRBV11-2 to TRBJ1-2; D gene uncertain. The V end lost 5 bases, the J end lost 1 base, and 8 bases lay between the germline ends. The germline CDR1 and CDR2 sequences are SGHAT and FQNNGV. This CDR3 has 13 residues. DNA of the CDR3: TGTGCCAGCAGCCCTTCACTTAACTATGGCTACACCTTC. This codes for CASSPSLNYGYTF.

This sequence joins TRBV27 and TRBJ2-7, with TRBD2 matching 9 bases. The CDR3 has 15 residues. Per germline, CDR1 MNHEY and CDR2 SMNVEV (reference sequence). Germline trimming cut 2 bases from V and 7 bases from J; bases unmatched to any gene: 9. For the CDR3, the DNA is TGTGCCAGCAGTTTACAGCTAGCGGGGTTGGGAGAGCAGTACTTC. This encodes CASSLQLAGLGEQYF.

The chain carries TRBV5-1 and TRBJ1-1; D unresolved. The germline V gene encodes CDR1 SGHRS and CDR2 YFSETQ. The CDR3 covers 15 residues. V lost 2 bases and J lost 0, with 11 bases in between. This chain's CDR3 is CASSLIPGVNTEAFF. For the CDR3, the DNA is TGCGCCAGCAGCTTAATACCGGGAGTGAACACTGAAGCTTTCTTT.

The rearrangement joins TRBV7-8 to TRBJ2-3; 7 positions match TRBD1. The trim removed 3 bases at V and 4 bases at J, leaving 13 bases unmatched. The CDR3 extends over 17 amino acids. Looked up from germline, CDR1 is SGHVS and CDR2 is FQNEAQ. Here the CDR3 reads CASSFGTVGVQADTQYF. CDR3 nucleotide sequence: TGTGCCAGCAGCTTTGGGACAGTGGGCGTCCAAGCAGATACGCAGTATTTT.

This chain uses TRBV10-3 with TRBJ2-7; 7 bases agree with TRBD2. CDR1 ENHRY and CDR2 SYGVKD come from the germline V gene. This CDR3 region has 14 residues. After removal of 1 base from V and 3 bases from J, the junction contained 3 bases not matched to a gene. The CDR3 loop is CAISEYSGFYEQYF. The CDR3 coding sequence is TGTGCCATCAGTGAGTATAGCGGGTTCTACGAGCAGTACTTC.

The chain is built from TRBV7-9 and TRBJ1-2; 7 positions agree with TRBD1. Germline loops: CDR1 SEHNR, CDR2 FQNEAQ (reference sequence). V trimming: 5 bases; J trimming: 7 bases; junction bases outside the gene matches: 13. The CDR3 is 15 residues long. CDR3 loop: CASSDGQENFVGYTF. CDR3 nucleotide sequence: TGTGCCAGCAGCGACGGACAGGAAAATTTTGTTGGCTACACCTTC.

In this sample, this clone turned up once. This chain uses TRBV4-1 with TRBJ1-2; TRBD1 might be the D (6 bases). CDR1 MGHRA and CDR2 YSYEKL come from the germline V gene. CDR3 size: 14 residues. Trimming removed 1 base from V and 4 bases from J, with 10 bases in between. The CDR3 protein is CASSQAGVGYGYTF. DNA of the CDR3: TGCGCCAGCAGCCAAGCAGGGGTCGGCTATGGCTACACCTTC.

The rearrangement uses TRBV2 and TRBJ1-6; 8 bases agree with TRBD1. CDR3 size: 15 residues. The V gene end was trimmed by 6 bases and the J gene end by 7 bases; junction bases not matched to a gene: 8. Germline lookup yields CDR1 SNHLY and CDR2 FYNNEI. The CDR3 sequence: CASSDRGAENSPLHF. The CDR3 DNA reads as TGTGCCAGCAGCGACAGGGGAGCGGAGAATTCACCCCTCCACTTT.

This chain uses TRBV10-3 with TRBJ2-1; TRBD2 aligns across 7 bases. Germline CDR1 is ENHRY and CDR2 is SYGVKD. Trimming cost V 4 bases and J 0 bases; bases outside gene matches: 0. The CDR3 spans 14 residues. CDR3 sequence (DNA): TGTGCCATCAGTGTAGCGGGCTCCTACAATGAGCAGTTCTTC. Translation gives CAISVAGSYNEQFF.

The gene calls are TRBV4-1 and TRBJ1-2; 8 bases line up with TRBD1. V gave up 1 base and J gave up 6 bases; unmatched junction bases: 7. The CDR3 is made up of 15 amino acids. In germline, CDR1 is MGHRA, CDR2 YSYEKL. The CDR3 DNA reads TGCGCCAGCAGCCAAGTCCGGGCAGGGGGCAATGGCTACACCTTC. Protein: CASSQVRAGGNGYTF.

CDR3 residues: CASSSTTGNEQFF. The CDR3 DNA follows: TGTGCCAGCAGCTCAACCACCGGCAATGAGCAGTTCTTC. The gene calls are TRBV7-3 and TRBJ2-1, with unresolved D. The CDR3 loop spans 13 amino acids. Germline V gene lookup returns CDR1 SGHTA and CDR2 FQGTGA. The V gene lost 4 bases and the J gene lost 6 bases, with 10 bases spanning the gap.

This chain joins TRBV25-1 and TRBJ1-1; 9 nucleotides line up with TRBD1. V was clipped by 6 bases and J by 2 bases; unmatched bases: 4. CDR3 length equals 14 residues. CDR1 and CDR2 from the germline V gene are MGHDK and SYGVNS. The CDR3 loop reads CASRSTGGNTEAFF. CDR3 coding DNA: TGTGCCAGCAGGTCTACAGGGGGCAACACTGAAGCTTTCTTT.

This CDR3 reads CASSSESSGPYEQYF. The CDR3 DNA follows: TGTGCCAGCAGCTCGGAGTCTAGCGGTCCCTACGAGCAGTACTTC. This sequence joins TRBV7-9 and TRBJ2-7; 7 bases match TRBD2. Germline-derived CDR1 and CDR2 are SEHNR and FQNEAQ (reference sequence). CDR3 length equals 15 residues. The V and J ends lost 4 bases and 2 bases, in that order; junction bases with no gene match: 8.